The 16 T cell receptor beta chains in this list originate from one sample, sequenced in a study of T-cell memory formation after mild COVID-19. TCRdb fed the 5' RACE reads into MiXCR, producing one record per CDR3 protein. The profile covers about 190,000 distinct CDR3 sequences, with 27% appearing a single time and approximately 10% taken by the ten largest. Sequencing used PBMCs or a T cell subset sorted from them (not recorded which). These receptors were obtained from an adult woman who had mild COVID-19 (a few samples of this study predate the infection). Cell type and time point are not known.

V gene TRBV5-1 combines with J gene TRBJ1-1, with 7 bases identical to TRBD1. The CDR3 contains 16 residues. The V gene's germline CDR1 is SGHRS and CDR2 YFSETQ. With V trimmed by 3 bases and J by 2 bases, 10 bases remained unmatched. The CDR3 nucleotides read TGCGCCAGCAGCTCGAACGGACAGGCTCCTAACACTGAAGCTTTCTTT. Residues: CASSSNGQAPNTEAFF.

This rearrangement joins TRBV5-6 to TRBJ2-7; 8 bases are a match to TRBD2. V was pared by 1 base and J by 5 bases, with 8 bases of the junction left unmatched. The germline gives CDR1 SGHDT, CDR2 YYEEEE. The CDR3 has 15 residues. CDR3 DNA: TGTGCCAGCAGCTTGCGGGCTAGCGGGCAGGACGAGCAGTACTTC. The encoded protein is CASSLRASGQDEQYF.

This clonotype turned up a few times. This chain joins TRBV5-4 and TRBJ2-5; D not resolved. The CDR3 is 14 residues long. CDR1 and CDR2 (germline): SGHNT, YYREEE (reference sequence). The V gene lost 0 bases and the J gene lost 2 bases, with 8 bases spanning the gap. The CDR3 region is CASSLGATQETQYF. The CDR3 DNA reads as TGTGCCAGCAGCTTGGGGGCTACTCAAGAGACCCAGTACTTC.

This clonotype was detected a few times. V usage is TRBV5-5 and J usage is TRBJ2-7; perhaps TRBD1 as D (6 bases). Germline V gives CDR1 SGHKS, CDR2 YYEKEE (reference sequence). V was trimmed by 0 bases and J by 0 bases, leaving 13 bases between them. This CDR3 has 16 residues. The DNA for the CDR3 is TGTGCCAGCAGCTTGGCTAAGAGGGGGTCCTCCTACGAGCAGTACTTC. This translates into CASSLAKRGSSYEQYF.

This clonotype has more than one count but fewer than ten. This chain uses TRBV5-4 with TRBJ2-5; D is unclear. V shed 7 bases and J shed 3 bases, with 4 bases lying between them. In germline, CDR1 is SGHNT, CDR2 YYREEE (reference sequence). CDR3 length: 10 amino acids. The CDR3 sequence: CASGEETQYF. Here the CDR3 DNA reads TGTGCCAGCGGTGAAGAGACCCAGTACTTC.

The CDR3 sequence: CATSRDRTSGSYEQYF. CDR3 DNA: TGTGCCACCAGCAGAGATCGAACTAGCGGCTCCTACGAGCAGTACTTC. V and J are TRBV15 and TRBJ2-7, with 8 bases fitting TRBD2. From germline, CDR1 is LNHNV and CDR2 YYDKDF (reference sequence). The V segment lost 0 bases and the J segment 0 bases; nucleotides outside the gene matches: 4. The CDR3 consists of 16 residues.

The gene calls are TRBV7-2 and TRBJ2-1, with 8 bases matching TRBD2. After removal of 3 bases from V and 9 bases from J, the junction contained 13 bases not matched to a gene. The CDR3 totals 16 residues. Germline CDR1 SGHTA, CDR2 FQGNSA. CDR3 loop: CASSLGGGLVTTEQFF. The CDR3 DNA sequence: TGTGCCAGCAGCTTGGGCGGGGGGTTGGTTACAACTGAGCAGTTCTTC.

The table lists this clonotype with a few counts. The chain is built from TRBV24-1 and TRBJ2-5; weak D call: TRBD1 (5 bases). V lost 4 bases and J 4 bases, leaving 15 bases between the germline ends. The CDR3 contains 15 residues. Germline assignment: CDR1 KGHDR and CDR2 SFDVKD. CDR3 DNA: TGTGCCACCAGTGAGGGGCCGGTCACGGGAGAGACCCAGTACTTC. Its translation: CATSEGPVTGETQYF.

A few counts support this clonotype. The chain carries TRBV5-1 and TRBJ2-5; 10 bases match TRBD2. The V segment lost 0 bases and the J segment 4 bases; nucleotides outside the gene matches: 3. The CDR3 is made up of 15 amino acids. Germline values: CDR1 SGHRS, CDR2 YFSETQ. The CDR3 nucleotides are TGCGCCAGCAGCTTGGGGGTAGCGGGAGGAGAGACCCAGTACTTC. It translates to CASSLGVAGGETQYF.

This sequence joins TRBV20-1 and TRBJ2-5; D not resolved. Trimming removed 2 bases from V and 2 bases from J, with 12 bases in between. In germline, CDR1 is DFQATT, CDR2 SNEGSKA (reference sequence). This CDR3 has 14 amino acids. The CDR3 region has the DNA TGCAGTGCTAGACCCCGCGCGGTTCAAGAGACCCAGTACTTC. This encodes CSARPRAVQETQYF.

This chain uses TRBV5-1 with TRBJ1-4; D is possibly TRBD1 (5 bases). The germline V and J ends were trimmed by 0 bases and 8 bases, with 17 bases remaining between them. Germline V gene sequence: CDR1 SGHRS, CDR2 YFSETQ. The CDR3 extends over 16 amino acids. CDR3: CASSLAVGEYGEKLFF. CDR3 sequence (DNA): TGCGCCAGCAGCTTGGCCGTGGGGGAGTATGGAGAAAAACTGTTTTTT.

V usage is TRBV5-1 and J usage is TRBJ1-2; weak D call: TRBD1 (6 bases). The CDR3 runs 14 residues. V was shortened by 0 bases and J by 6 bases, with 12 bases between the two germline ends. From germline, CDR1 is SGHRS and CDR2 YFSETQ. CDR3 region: CASSLDGGRDGYTF. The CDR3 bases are TGCGCCAGCAGCTTGGATGGGGGCAGGGATGGCTACACCTTC.

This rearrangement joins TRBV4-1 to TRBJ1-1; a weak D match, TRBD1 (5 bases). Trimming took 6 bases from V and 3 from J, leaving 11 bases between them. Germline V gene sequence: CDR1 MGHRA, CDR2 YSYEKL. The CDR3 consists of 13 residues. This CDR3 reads CASRGTRDTEAFF. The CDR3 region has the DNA TGCGCCAGCAGGGGGACTAGGGACACTGAAGCTTTCTTT.

The CDR3: CASSPPTGHGYTF. The DNA for the CDR3 is TGTGCCAGCAGTCCCCCGACAGGGCACGGCTACACCTTC. The rearrangement joins TRBV12-3 or TRBV12-4 to TRBJ1-2; 7 bases are shared with TRBD1. There are 13 residues in the CDR3. The V segment lost 5 bases and the J segment 8 bases; nucleotides outside the gene matches: 8.

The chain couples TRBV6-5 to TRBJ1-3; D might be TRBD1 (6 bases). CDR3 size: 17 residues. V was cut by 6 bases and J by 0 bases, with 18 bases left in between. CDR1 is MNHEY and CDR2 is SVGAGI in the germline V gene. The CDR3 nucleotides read TGTGCCAGCAGCATCTCAATGGACAGTTCCTCTGGAAACACCATATATTTT. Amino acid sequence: CASSISMDSSSGNTIYF.

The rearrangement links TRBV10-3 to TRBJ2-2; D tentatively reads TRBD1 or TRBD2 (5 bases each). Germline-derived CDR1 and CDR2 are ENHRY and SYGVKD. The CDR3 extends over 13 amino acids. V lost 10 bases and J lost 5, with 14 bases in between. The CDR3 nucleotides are TGTGCCAGGAGACCGGGACCTACCGGGGAGCTGTTTTTT. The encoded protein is CARRPGPTGELFF.